The 8 T cell receptor beta chains reported below all come from one sample, sequenced in a study of neurological immune-mediated disorders. TCRdb used MiXCR to reprocess the 5' RACE reads, holding one entry per CDR3 protein. The sample has 40,000 or so distinct CDR3 sequences, approximately 2.4% seen once. Material for sequencing was PBMCs. The receptors derive from a young man with multiple sclerosis.

There are many counts of this clonotype. The genes are TRBV9 and TRBJ1-5; a weak D match, TRBD1 (6 bases). The germline V gene has CDR1 SGDLS and CDR2 YYNGEE. Trimming left V 4 bases short and J 4 bases short, with 18 bases between. The CDR3 consists of 16 residues. CDR3 region: CASSLGLGQTNQPQHF. The CDR3 bases are TGTGCCAGCAGCCTCGGACTCGGACAGACTAATCAGCCCCAGCATTTT.

The chain combines TRBV6-4 with TRBJ2-3; maybe TRBD1 (6 bases). Trimming took 3 bases from V and 2 from J, leaving 21 bases between them. The germline V gene encodes CDR1 MRHNA and CDR2 SNTAGT. The CDR3 is 18 residues long. The CDR3 DNA is TGTGCCAGCAGTGAGTGGCCCCCACAGGGAAGGTACACAGATACGCAGTATTTT. This encodes CASSEWPPQGRYTDTQYF.

In its sample, this clonotype was seen many times. The chain has TRBV12-5 and TRBJ2-7; the D gene could be TRBD1 or TRBD2 (5 bases each). The CDR3 is 12 amino acids. Germline V gene sequence: CDR1 LGHNT, CDR2 FRNRAP. V was trimmed by 7 bases and J by 2 bases, leaving 9 bases between them. CDR3 coding DNA: TGTGCTAGTGCCCAGGGAGCCTACGAGCAGTACTTC. Protein sequence: CASAQGAYEQYF. Combining the CDR3 with reference TRBV12-5 and TRBJ2-7 gives the whole variable domain DARVTQTPRHKVTEMGQEVTMRCQPILGHNTVFWYRQTMMQGLELLAYFRNRAPLDDSGMPKDRFSAEMPDATLATLKIQPSEPRDSAVYFCASAQGAYEQYFGPGTRLTVT.

This clonotype occurred many times. The chain has TRBV20-1 and TRBJ2-1, with D unclear. The length of the CDR3 is 15 residues. Trimming pared 6 bases from V and 1 base from J, leaving 16 bases between. The V gene's germline CDR1 is DFQATT and CDR2 SNEGSKA (reference sequence). DNA for the CDR3: TGCAGTGCCAAGACTCGCAGTGGATCCTACAATGAGCAGTTCTTC. Amino acids: CSAKTRSGSYNEQFF.

Many counts were recorded for this clonotype. This chain links TRBV20-1 with TRBJ2-1; TRBD2 agrees at 8 bases. The trim removed 1 base at V and 10 bases at J, leaving 3 bases unmatched. CDR3 length equals 12 residues. The V gene's germline CDR1 is DFQATT and CDR2 SNEGSKA (reference sequence). CDR3 DNA sequence: TGCAGTGCTAGAGCGGGGGGGCGGGAGCAGTTCTTC. Its translation: CSARAGGREQFF.

In its sample, this clonotype was seen many times. The chain couples TRBV20-1 to TRBJ1-2, with D hard to call. The germline gives CDR1 DFQATT, CDR2 SNEGSKA (reference sequence). Trimming took 2 bases from V and 4 from J, leaving 17 bases between them. The CDR3 has 15 residues. CDR3 sequence (DNA): TGCAGTGCTAGACCCCCGTCCACTCGGGGCTATGGCTACACCTTC. Amino acids: CSARPPSTRGYGYTF.

This clonotype was recorded many times. V usage is TRBV12-3 or TRBV12-4 and J usage is TRBJ1-5; 7 bases agree with TRBD1. Trimming at V came to 3 bases and at J to 6 bases, leaving 11 bases not matched to a gene. The CDR3 loop spans 16 amino acids. For the CDR3, the DNA is TGTGCCAGCAGTTTTTCGACAGGGAGGTCCCGTCAGCCCCAGCATTTT. Translation: CASSFSTGRSRQPQHF.

This clonotype was detected ten times or more. In DNA form, the CDR3 reads TGTGCCAGCAGCTCCCTAGGCTCTCGGGAGACTAGCACAGATACGCAGTATTTT. Its translation is CASSSLGSRETSTDTQYF. V usage is TRBV7-9 and J usage is TRBJ2-3, with a weak D call TRBD2 (6 bases). The CDR3 loop spans 18 amino acids. Looked up from germline, CDR1 is SEHNR and CDR2 is FQNEAQ (reference sequence). Trimming took off 4 bases at V and 0 bases at J, with 20 bases between the two ends.